This is a list of T cell receptor beta chains from one sample in a study of OX40 agonist ivuxolimab in advanced cancers. Measured with immunoSEQ multiplex PCR; TCRdb has only the in-frame clones, and not every one. The table shows fewer than 65,000 clones, with 90% occurring only once. This specimen was CD4+ or CD8+ T cells sorted from blood, taken in a trial of the OX40 agonist ivuxolimab. All receptors derive from an adult with an advanced solid tumor such as melanoma, head and neck, liver or kidney cancer. The conserved cysteine and the conserved F or W are not part of the CDR3 here. D genes are given only for firm matches.

j_call,d_call,v_call,cdr3_aa
TRBJ1-3,TRBD1,TRBV18,ASSPPEGASGNTIY
TRBJ1-6,-,TRBV6-6,ASSYGSSPLH
TRBJ2-3,-,TRBV7-9,ASSFGSTDTQY
TRBJ2-3,TRBD2,TRBV5-1,ASSLALAGMTDTQY
TRBJ2-5,-,TRBV7-3,ASRDSAVGETQY
TRBJ2-3,-,TRBV5-1,ASSLARQPTDTQY
TRBJ2-7,TRBD2,TRBV6-1,ASTTSGGYEQY
TRBJ1-5,TRBD1,TRBV6-5,ASSYSTGANQPQH
TRBJ1-4,TRBD1,TRBV28,ASSQKWDRVGELF
TRBJ2-2,-,TRBV2,ASSVDPYTGELF
TRBJ1-1,-,TRBV10-1,ASRRSTEAF
TRBJ2-1,-,TRBV15,ATSRDLAVTGGF
TRBJ2-5,-,TRBV5-6,ASSLGQGMAQY
TRBJ2-5,-,TRBV6-4,ASSDSWGETQY
TRBJ2-7,-,TRBV18,ASSPPGTTYEQY
TRBJ1-3,-,TRBV7-2,ASTVMGTGNTIY
TRBJ1-1,-,TRBV9,ASSVAPENTEAF
TRBJ1-1,-,TRBV2,ASSGVQGDTEAF
TRBJ2-3,-,TRBV19,ASRDRSASIVTDTQY
TRBJ1-3,TRBD1,TRBV5-1,ASSLRTGSGNTIY
TRBJ2-7,TRBD1,TRBV28,ASSLGTGGYSYEQY
TRBJ2-7,-,TRBV7-8,ASSLLGGAYEQY
TRBJ1-4,-,TRBV2,ASSGRTTNEKLF
TRBJ2-2,TRBD2,TRBV9,ASSPRGGSGTGELF
TRBJ2-7,TRBD1,TRBV7-2,ASSSRQGATGEQY
TRBJ1-1,TRBD1,TRBV2,ASTRTGGNTEAF
TRBJ1-5,-,TRBV7-6,ASSLGHSNQPQH
TRBJ2-1,-,TRBV6-4,ASALGGPQAGEQF
TRBJ2-1,TRBD2,TRBV9,ASSPRTSRGGGPNNEQF
TRBJ2-1,TRBD2,TRBV7-9,ASSTSGGATTVGEQF
TRBJ2-7,-,TRBV27,ASSSGTGNGEQY
TRBJ2-2,-,TRBV6-4,ASSEVGTGELF
TRBJ1-6,TRBD1,TRBV28,ASSQDRGRSLH
TRBJ2-3,TRBD2,TRBV2,ASRSRTSGGTDTQY
TRBJ2-7,TRBD1,TRBV10-2,ASRAGTGSYEQY
TRBJ1-1,-,TRBV18,ASSPGRTNTEAF
TRBJ1-5,TRBD1,TRBV4-1,ASSQGQGGNQPQH
TRBJ1-1,TRBD1,TRBV11-2,ASNTAQGMNTEAF
TRBJ1-1,-,TRBV5-1,ASSASMNTEAF
TRBJ2-7,-,TRBV7-6,ASSPSGYEQY
TRBJ2-2,-,TRBV5-4,ASRTGRNTGELF
TRBJ2-7,TRBD1,TRBV6-5,ASSRAAGGPYEQY